The sequence of this T cell receptor beta chain was determined in a study of shared clonotypes between healthy human individuals. Turning to the study itself: The cohort comprised a couple of women and a few men. Their ages spanned 18 to 49 years. Each donor's CD4 naive and CD4 memory cells filled three plates apiece, CD8 naive two, and CD8 memory one.

Remarks on this clone: As yet, its antigen is unknown. Other DNA sequences from this sample encode an identical CDR3 as well.

General study results and limits: The low donor count limited represented genetic and exposure-history diversity.

The assay was immunoSEQ multiplex PCR, and TCRdb's table has in-frame clones only and misses some. The sample has more than 2 million clones, just over 90% seen once. This CDR3 comprises 13 residues. The V gene's germline CDR1 is SGHDT and CDR2 YYEEEE. The V end was cut by 4 bases, the J end by 3 bases, with 11 bases between. CD45RO-negative CD8 cells positively selected for CCR7 made up the naive population, which excluded terminally differentiated effector memory CD45RA+ cells. The study drew its donors from healthy HIV-negative adults without recent acute infections or vaccinations. Sequenced material: naive CD8+ T cells from PBMCs. This receptor was obtained from a man aged 18 to 29 in good health. Some clones in this sample may be carry-over from other donors' samples. The gene calls are TRBV5-6 and TRBJ2-7, with a weak D call TRBD1 (5 bases). The CDR3: CASSPDRGYEQYF. DNA for the CDR3: TGTGCCAGCAGCCCCGACAGAGGCTACGAGCAGTACTTC.